These 29 T cell receptor beta chains were all obtained from the same sample, sequenced in a study of OX40 agonist ivuxolimab in advanced cancers. Libraries were constructed by the immunoSEQ multiplex PCR assay. In TCRdb, the immuneACCESS table is reduced to in-frame sequences with V and J assigned. These tables do not hold every clone; where another copy was compared, an unresolved V gene accounts for under half, and the others remain unexplained. Present in this sample are tens of thousands of clones, 75% to 90% of which were seen just once. The ten largest account for roughly 13% of the sample. The specimen was CD4+ or CD8+ T cells sorted from blood, collected in a trial of the OX40 agonist ivuxolimab. The receptor source for this set is an adult with an advanced solid tumor such as melanoma, head and neck, liver or kidney cancer.

This clone has only a few counts. The rearrangement uses TRBV14 and TRBJ2-7, with D possibly TRBD1 on 5 matching bases. The CDR3 covers 15 residues. Germline V CDR1 and CDR2: SGHDN, FVKESK. V dropped 4 bases and J dropped 6 bases, with 19 bases sitting between them. CDR3 protein: CASSPRWQAGPEQYF. As DNA, the CDR3 is TGTGCCAGCAGCCCCCGATGGCAGGCAGGGCCCGAGCAGTACTTC.

V is TRBV7-9 and J is TRBJ2-3, with 9 bases that match TRBD2. This CDR3 has 17 amino acids. Germline CDR1 SEHNR, CDR2 FQNEAQ (reference sequence). Trimming removed 5 bases from V and 1 base from J; junction bases left unmatched: 10. The CDR3 nucleotides read TGTGCCAGCAGCCCCCGCGGGAGGGCCTTGGGCACAGATACGCAGTATTTT. Amino acid sequence: CASSPRGRALGTDTQYF.

V gene TRBV18 combines with J gene TRBJ1-1; D is possibly TRBD1 (6 bases). Trimming removed 2 bases from V and 9 bases from J, with 7 bases in between. The CDR3 totals 11 residues. The germline V gene encodes CDR1 KGHSH and CDR2 LQKENI. CDR3 in DNA: TGTGCCAGCTCACCAGGGGGCCAAGCTTTCTTT. Its protein product is CASSPGGQAFF.

This sequence joins TRBV7-9 and TRBJ1-2, with 7 positions matching TRBD1. With 3 bases clipped from V and 4 bases from J, the junction kept 5 bases outside the gene matches. This CDR3 has 14 residues. CDR1 and CDR2 (germline): SEHNR, FQNEAQ (reference sequence). CDR3 nucleotides: TGTGCCAGCAGCTTCAGGGGGTCGGGCTATGGCTACACCTTC. Translated, it gives CASSFRGSGYGYTF.

The J gene is TRBJ2-3, the V gene TRBV4-2; 7 bases map to TRBD2. The CDR3 runs 14 residues. Germline values: CDR1 LGHNA, CDR2 YNFKEQ. The V segment lost 4 bases and the J segment 5 bases; nucleotides outside the gene matches: 6. Written as DNA, the CDR3 is TGTGCCAGCAGCCCGATCGGGGAGGGAGATACGCAGTATTTT. Translation gives CASSPIGEGDTQYF.

This clone was counted a single time. The rearrangement links TRBV9 to TRBJ1-3; 7 bases are a match to TRBD1. From germline, CDR1 is SGDLS and CDR2 YYNGEE. The CDR3 runs to 17 residues. The J segment lost 0 bases and the V segment lost 3 bases, leaving 9 bases of the junction unmatched. CDR3 amino acids: CASSAAPTGSSGNTIYF. CDR3 DNA sequence: TGTGCCAGCAGCGCAGCCCCGACAGGGTCCTCTGGAAACACCATATATTTT.

In its sample, this clone was seen once. CDR3 sequence (DNA): TGTGCCAGCAGCCAAAGGCCCGGTGCGAGCTCCTACAATGAGCAGTTCTTC. This translates into CASSQRPGASSYNEQFF. The chain is built from TRBV13 and TRBJ2-1; D is uncertain. The CDR3 loop spans 17 amino acids. The V gene's germline CDR1 is PRHDT and CDR2 FYEKMQ (reference sequence). Trimming stripped 5 bases from V and 0 bases from J, with 17 bases between.

The genes are TRBV27 and TRBJ2-1; 11 nucleotides align to TRBD2. The germline gives CDR1 MNHEY, CDR2 SMNVEV (reference sequence). The V and J ends lost 1 base and 4 bases, in that order; junction bases with no gene match: 9. CDR3 length equals 18 residues. CDR3 sequence reads: CASSLFSGTSGSYNEQFF. CDR3 nucleotides: TGTGCCAGCAGTTTATTCTCTGGGACTAGCGGATCATACAATGAGCAGTTCTTC.

CDR3 nucleotide sequence: TGTGCCAGCAGTGATGGAGACACCGGGGAGCTGTTTTTT. It codes for CASSDGDTGELFF. J is TRBJ2-2 and V is TRBV6-4; D is unresolved. CDR1 is MRHNA, CDR2 SNTAGT, per germline. This CDR3 has 13 amino acids. Trimming pared 3 bases from V and 3 bases from J, leaving 5 bases between.

V gene TRBV28 combines with J gene TRBJ2-2; no clear D gene. This CDR3 comprises 13 residues. The germline V gene encodes CDR1 MDHEN and CDR2 SYDVKM. Trimming pared 5 bases from V and 8 bases from J, leaving 12 bases between. CDR3 region: CASSPLNLGELFF. The CDR3 nucleotides read TGTGCCAGCAGTCCCCTAAACCTGGGGGAGCTGTTTTTT.

J is TRBJ2-5 and V is TRBV29-1; D is undetermined. This CDR3 is 11 amino acids long. The germline V and J ends were trimmed by 4 bases and 4 bases, with 7 bases remaining between them. Germline V gene sequence: CDR1 SQVTM, CDR2 ANQGSEA. The CDR3 loop is CSVASLETQYF. For the CDR3, the DNA is TGCAGCGTTGCGAGTTTAGAGACCCAGTACTTC.

V usage is TRBV6-5 and J usage is TRBJ2-1; D is uncertain. This CDR3 region has 14 residues. Germline lookup yields CDR1 MNHEY and CDR2 SVGAGI. The V and J ends lost 2 bases and 8 bases respectively, with 13 bases between them. The CDR3 DNA reads TGTGCCAGCAGTTACAGCGCCTTATTCGATGAGCAGTTCTTC. This codes for CASSYSALFDEQFF.

A few counts support this clone. The V and J genes are TRBV20-1 and TRBJ2-4; D remains unclear. The CDR3 runs 11 residues. Germline CDR1 DFQATT, CDR2 SNEGSKA (reference sequence). V lost 4 bases to trimming and J lost 7 bases, with 8 bases between them. The CDR3 nucleotides read TGCAGTGCTAACCCTCGGAACATTCAGTACTTC. Amino acid sequence: CSANPRNIQYF.

A few counts support this clone. The V gene is TRBV19, the J gene TRBJ2-7; maybe TRBD1 (6 bases). This CDR3 contains 13 residues. The ends were cut back, 7 bases at V and 0 bases at J, with 10 bases in the middle. The germline V gene encodes CDR1 LNHDA and CDR2 SQIVND (reference sequence). The CDR3, as DNA: TGTGCCAGTAATGGACAGAACTCCTACGAGCAGTACTTC. This codes for CASNGQNSYEQYF.

The chain joins TRBV7-6 to TRBJ2-1, with D perhaps matching TRBD2 (6 bases). The CDR3 length is 15 residues. Germline lookup yields CDR1 SGHVS and CDR2 FNYEAQ. The germline V and J ends were trimmed by 2 bases and 5 bases, with 13 bases remaining between them. In nucleotides, the CDR3 is TGTGCCAGCAGCTTATGGAGCGGCGGGAACAATGAGCAGTTCTTC. Translated: CASSLWSGGNNEQFF. Looking up the rest from reference TRBV7-6 and TRBJ2-1 gives the full variable domain: GAGVSQSPRYKVTKRGQDVALRCDPISGHVSLYWYRQALGQGPEFLTYFNYEAQQDKSGLPNDRFSAERPEGSISTLTIQRTEQRDSAMYRCASSLWSGGNNEQFFGPGTRLTVL.

The rearrangement uses TRBV5-1 and TRBJ2-3; D is undetermined. Germline lookup yields CDR1 SGHRS and CDR2 YFSETQ. Trimming pared 0 bases from V and 4 bases from J, leaving 12 bases between. CDR3 length: 15 residues. The CDR3 DNA reads as TGCGCCAGCAGCTTGGACGGCAGCTTGCCAGATACGCAGTATTTT. It is translated as CASSLDGSLPDTQYF.

CDR3 sequence (DNA): TGCGCCAGCAGCTTGGGAGCCAGCTACAATGAGCAGTTCTTC. Translated: CASSLGASYNEQFF. J is TRBJ2-1 and V is TRBV5-1; D ambiguous. The germline V gene has CDR1 SGHRS and CDR2 YFSETQ. The CDR3 length is 14 residues. The ends were cut back, 0 bases at V and 3 bases at J, with 7 bases in the middle.

The rearrangement joins TRBV6-5 to TRBJ2-1; 10 bases line up with TRBD2. Germline CDR1 and CDR2: MNHEY and SVGAGI. There are 16 residues in the CDR3. V dropped 2 bases and J dropped 6; count of bases not matched to a gene: 7. The CDR3 bases are TGTGCCAGCAGTTACCCGGCTAGCGGGAGTGGCAATGAGCAGTTCTTC. Translated: CASSYPASGSGNEQFF.

This chain connects TRBV5-1 to TRBJ2-7; TRBD1 matches at 7 bases. With 4 bases clipped from V and 5 bases from J, the junction kept 9 bases outside the gene matches. This CDR3 comprises 14 residues. CDR1 is SGHRS, CDR2 YFSETQ, per germline. The CDR3 sequence is CASSPGQSVHEQYF. The CDR3 DNA sequence: TGCGCCAGCAGCCCGGGACAGTCCGTCCACGAGCAGTACTTC.

The chain couples TRBV10-3 to TRBJ1-1, with D maybe TRBD1 (5 bases). Trimming pared 6 bases from V and 4 bases from J, leaving 12 bases between. CDR1 is ENHRY and CDR2 is SYGVKD in the germline V gene. The CDR3 sequence is 13 residues long. The CDR3 is CAISRGEGTEAFF. CDR3 nucleotide sequence: TGTGCCATCAGCAGAGGGGAAGGCACTGAAGCTTTCTTT.

The chain joins TRBV21-1 to TRBJ2-5; no check of the table's D call, TRBD2, against the DNA was made. TRBV21-1 is noted as a pseudogene. The CDR3 length is 17 residues. DNA of the CDR3: TGTGCCAGCAGCAAGCACAAGCTAGCGGAAGCCCAAGAGACCCAGTACTTC. Translation: CASSKHKLAEAQETQYF.

This clone was counted only a few times. This chain connects TRBV5-1 to TRBJ2-2, with D possibly being TRBD1 (6 bases). CDR3 length equals 13 residues. Germline V CDR1 and CDR2: SGHRS, YFSETQ. V lost 3 bases and J lost 8, with 11 bases in between. The chain's CDR3 is CASSSQGQGELFF. Here the CDR3 DNA reads TGCGCCAGCAGCTCACAGGGCCAAGGGGAGCTGTTTTTT. The whole variable domain, filled in from reference TRBV5-1 and TRBJ2-2, reads KAGVTQTPRYLIKTRGQQVTLSCSPISGHRSVSWYQQTPGQGLQFLFEYFSETQRNKGNFPGRFSGRQFSNSRSEMNVSTLELGDSALYLCASSSQGQGELFFGEGSRLTVL.

This clone came up once. This sequence joins TRBV10-2 and TRBJ2-7; the D gene is possibly TRBD2 (6 bases). Germline CDR1 WSHSY, CDR2 SAAADI. This CDR3 has 14 amino acids. V was clipped by 6 bases and J by 2 bases, with 14 bases between them. The CDR3 here is CASSATPGAYEQYF. The CDR3 bases are TGCGCCAGCAGCGCCACACCGGGGGCCTACGAGCAGTACTTC.

The chain combines TRBV19 with TRBJ1-3, with 8 bases that match TRBD1. The CDR3 contains 16 residues. V lost 5 bases and J lost 3; bases outside the gene matches: 9. Germline V gene data show CDR1 as LNHDA and CDR2 as SQIVND (reference sequence). CDR3 residues: CASSGTGQVRGNTIYF. CDR3 DNA: TGTGCCAGTAGTGGAACGGGACAGGTGCGTGGAAACACCATATATTTT.

This CDR3 reads CASRIQGNPYNEQFF. The DNA for the CDR3 is TGTGCCAGCAGAATACAGGGGAATCCCTACAATGAGCAGTTCTTC. This rearrangement joins TRBV6-4 to TRBJ2-1, with 7 bases lining up with TRBD1. Germline loops: CDR1 MRHNA, CDR2 SNTAGT. The V segment lost 6 bases and the J segment 2 bases; nucleotides outside the gene matches: 7. The CDR3 runs 15 residues.

The genes are TRBV5-1 and TRBJ2-1; D is perhaps TRBD1 or TRBD2 (5 bases each). The ends were cut back, 0 bases at V and 8 bases at J, with 15 bases in the middle. Germline assignment: CDR1 SGHRS and CDR2 YFSETQ. The CDR3 runs 15 residues. CDR3 amino acids: CASSLGTGRDDEQFF. The DNA of the CDR3 is TGCGCCAGCAGCTTGGGGACGGGACGGGATGATGAGCAGTTCTTC.

The chain has TRBV28 and TRBJ2-7; 11 bases line up with TRBD2. The ends lost 3 bases at V and 3 bases at J; junction bases unmatched: 4. Germline loops: CDR1 MDHEN, CDR2 SYDVKM. CDR3 length: 15 residues. Here the CDR3 reads CASSLGLAANYEQYF. The CDR3 bases are TGTGCCAGCAGTTTGGGACTAGCGGCGAACTACGAGCAGTACTTC. Filled out from reference TRBV28 and TRBJ2-7, the complete variable domain reads DVKVTQSSRYLVKRTGEKVFLECVQDMDHENMFWYRQDPGLGLRLIYFSYDVKMKEKGDIPEGYSVSREKKERFSLILESASTNQTSMYLCASSLGLAANYEQYFGPGTRLTVT.

The J gene is TRBJ2-1, the V gene TRBV7-8; possible D gene TRBD2, 5 bases. V lost 1 base, J lost 7 bases, and 17 bases lay in between. The CDR3 has 16 amino acids. Germline-derived CDR1 and CDR2 are SGHVS and FQNEAQ. CDR3 region: CASSLEQRSERNEQFF. The CDR3 DNA follows: TGTGCCAGCAGCTTAGAACAGCGGTCGGAAAGGAATGAGCAGTTCTTC. Full variable domain (rest looked up from reference TRBV7-8 and TRBJ2-1): GAGVSQSPRYKVAKRGQDVALRCDPISGHVSLFWYQQALGQGPEFLTYFQNEAQLDKSGLPSDRFFAERPEGSVSTLKIQRTQQEDSAVYLCASSLEQRSERNEQFFGPGTRLTVL.

The V gene is TRBV5-4, the J gene TRBJ1-2, with a weak D call TRBD1 (6 bases). V was shortened by 4 bases and J by 3 bases, with 19 bases between the two germline ends. CDR3 length: 16 residues. Germline loops: CDR1 SGHNT, CDR2 YYREEE (reference sequence). As DNA, the CDR3 is TGTGCCAGCAGCAAGACACTAGGACAGTTGGACTATGGCTACACCTTC. Amino acids: CASSKTLGQLDYGYTF.